A single TCR beta chain is shown here with its context. Its specific antigen is unknown. A much larger clonotype is one base distant, so this may be a read error. V and J lose 4 bases and 8 bases, and a span of 25 bases separates them. The CDR3 contains 17 residues, cysteine and phenylalanine counted. Only the CDR3 DNA stays, 51 bases, in frame from base 1. This sample was taken from a study of spatial heterogeneity in lung cancer (dated by TCRdb to between 2018 and 2021). Regarding the study in general: More beta-chain than alpha-chain transcripts were consistently detected, likely reflecting higher beta-chain transcript abundance. TCR transcript counts in tumor regions correlated strongly with a T cell transcriptional module score from matched bulk RNA-seq. TCR repertoire features were related to nonsynonymous mutation counts determined by whole-exome sequencing of tumor tissue. Both alpha and beta chains were TCR-sequenced in samples taken at surgery, namely 220 tumor regions, around 64 matched nontumor lung samples and just over 55 PBMC samples. In the raw uncorrected reads, each unique combination of TCR and UMI appeared more than ten times on average. The study quantitatively compared TCR alpha and beta repertoires across multiple tumor regions, matched nontumor lung and blood in non-small cell lung cancer. The full study reports these points: Confirming at a functional level the hypothesis that regional TCRs recognize regional mutations was considered to require additional single-cell paired TCR alpha and beta sequencing. Counts of ubiquitous and regional expanded TCRs were found to correlate with counts of ubiquitous and regional nonsynonymous mutations, respectively. A correlation was observed between the number of expanded intratumoral alpha and beta TCRs and the tumor nonsynonymous mutation count. TCR-seq coverage of tumor T cells was estimated at only approximately 7% for alpha chains and less than 15% for beta chains.

Library preparation employed 5' RACE. Sequenced using a NextSeq 500. In the TCR library protocol, a unique molecular identifier was attached to each TCR cDNA molecule so that PCR and sequencing errors could be corrected. The paper's data handling went like this. TCR identification, UMI-based error correction and CDR3 extraction were all carried out with Decombinator tools. Expanded TCRs were defined as those above a frequency of 2 per 1,000, corresponding to the top 1% of the tumor frequency distribution. Expanded tumor TCRs statistically deemed absent (corrected P<0.05) from at least one tumor region were classed as regional, and all other expanded tumor TCRs were classed as ubiquitous. Renyi diversity was calculated using the R vegan package after each repertoire was subsampled 100 times to 5,000 TCRs. To build CDR3 similarity networks, amino acid triplet string-kernel similarity was used, and CDR3s were connected when their pairwise similarity was above 0.82. In-frame beta chains were kept once TCRdb had trimmed the public reads at Q25 with fastp and called clones with MiXCR. Rows are combined by CDR3 protein, so each entry shows the most common genes and DNA. TCRdb's processing, not the authors', yielded these V and J calls. Counted in this sample were roughly 7,000 distinct CDR3 sequences; more than 12% of them appeared once. Jointly, the top ten make up 8% to 10% of the sample.

The meaning of the sample's time point label: sample taken at primary tumor resection. Donors were under 95 patients with early-stage, untreated non-small cell lung cancer from the lung TRACERx cohort. For TCR sequencing, whole RNA was extracted from tumor and nontumor lung tissue, or from cryopreserved PBMC samples, and no cell sorting was done. Only patients with enough RNA available from two or more tumor regions were chosen for TCR sequencing. Before being selected, tumor and adjacent nontumor lung specimens were reviewed by a lung pathologist. The sequence is built from TRBV12-3 or TRBV12-4 and TRBJ2-3; a weak D assignment points to TRBD2 (6 bases agree). The starting material was lung tumor tissue, obtained at surgery. The sequence derives from a male donor with early-stage non-small cell lung cancer. The DNA sequence follows: TGTGCCAGCAGTTACTCGATGGTAGCGGAAGTTGAGGGTACGCAGTATTTT. Protein translation: CASSYSMVAEVEGTQYF.